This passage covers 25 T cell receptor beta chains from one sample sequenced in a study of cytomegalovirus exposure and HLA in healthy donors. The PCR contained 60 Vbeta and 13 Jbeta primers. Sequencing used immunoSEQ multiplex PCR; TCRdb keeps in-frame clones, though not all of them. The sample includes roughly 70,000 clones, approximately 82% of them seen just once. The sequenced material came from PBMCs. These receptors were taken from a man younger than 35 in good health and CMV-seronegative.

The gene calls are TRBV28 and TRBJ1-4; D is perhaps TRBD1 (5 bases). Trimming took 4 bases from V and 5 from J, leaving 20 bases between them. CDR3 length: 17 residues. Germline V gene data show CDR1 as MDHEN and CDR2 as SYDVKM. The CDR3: CASSSPTDAKTNEKLFF. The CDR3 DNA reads TGTGCCAGCAGTTCTCCGACAGACGCAAAAACAAATGAAAAACTGTTTTTT.

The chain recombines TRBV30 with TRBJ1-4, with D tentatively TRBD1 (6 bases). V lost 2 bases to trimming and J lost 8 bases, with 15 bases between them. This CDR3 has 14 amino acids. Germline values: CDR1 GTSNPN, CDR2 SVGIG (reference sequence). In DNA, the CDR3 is TGTGCCTGGAGTCACACAGGGCCGGCCGAAAAACTGTTTTTT. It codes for CAWSHTGPAEKLFF.

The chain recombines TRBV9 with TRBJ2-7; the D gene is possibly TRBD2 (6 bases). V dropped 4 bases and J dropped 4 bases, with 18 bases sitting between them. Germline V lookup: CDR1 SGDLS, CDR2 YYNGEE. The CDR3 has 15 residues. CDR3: CASSPTGTVKYEQYF. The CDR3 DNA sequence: TGTGCCAGCAGCCCGACCGGGACTGTAAAATACGAGCAGTACTTC.

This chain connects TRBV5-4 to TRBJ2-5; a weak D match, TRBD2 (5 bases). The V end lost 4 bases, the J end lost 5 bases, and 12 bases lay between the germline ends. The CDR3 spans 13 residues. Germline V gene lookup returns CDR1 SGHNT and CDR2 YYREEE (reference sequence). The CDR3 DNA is TGTGCCAGCAGCCGGGAAGGGTGGGAGACCCAGTACTTC. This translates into CASSREGWETQYF.

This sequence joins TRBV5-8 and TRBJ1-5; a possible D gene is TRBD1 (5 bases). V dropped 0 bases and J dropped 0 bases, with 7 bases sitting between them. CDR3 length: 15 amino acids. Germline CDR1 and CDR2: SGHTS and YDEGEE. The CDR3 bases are TGTGCCAGCAGCTTGGGACAGAATAGCAATCAGCCCCAGCATTTT. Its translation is CASSLGQNSNQPQHF.

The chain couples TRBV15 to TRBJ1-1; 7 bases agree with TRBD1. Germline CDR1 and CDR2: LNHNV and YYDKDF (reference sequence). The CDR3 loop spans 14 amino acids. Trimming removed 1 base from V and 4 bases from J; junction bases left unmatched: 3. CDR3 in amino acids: CATSRGGTVTEAFF. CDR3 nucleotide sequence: TGTGCCACCAGCAGAGGAGGGACAGTCACTGAAGCTTTCTTT.

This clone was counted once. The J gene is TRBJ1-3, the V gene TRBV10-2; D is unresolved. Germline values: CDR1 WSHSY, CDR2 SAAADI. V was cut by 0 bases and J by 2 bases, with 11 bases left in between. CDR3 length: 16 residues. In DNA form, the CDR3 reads TGCGCCAGCAGTGAGTCGGTGGTGGCAGCTGGAAACACCATATATTTT. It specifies CASSESVVAAGNTIYF.

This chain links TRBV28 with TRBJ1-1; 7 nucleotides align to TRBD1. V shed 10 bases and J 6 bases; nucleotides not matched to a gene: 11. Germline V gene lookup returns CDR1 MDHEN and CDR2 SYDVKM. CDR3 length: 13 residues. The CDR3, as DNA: TGTGCCATCAAGGGGGCGAGGGGGTCTGAAGCTTTCTTT. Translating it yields CAIKGARGSEAFF.

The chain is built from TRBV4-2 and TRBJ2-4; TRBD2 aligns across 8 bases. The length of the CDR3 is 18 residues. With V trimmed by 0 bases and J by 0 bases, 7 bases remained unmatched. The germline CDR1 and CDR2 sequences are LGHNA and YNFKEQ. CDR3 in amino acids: CASSQDKSLAGAKNIQYF. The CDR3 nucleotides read TGTGCCAGCAGCCAAGACAAGAGTCTAGCGGGAGCCAAAAACATTCAGTACTTC.

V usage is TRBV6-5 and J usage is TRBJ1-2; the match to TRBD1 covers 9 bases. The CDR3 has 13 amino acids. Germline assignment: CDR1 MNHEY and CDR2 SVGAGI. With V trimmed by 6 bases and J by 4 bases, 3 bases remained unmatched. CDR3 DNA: TGTGCCAGCAGACAGGGGGCATCCTATGGCTACACCTTC. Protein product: CASRQGASYGYTF.

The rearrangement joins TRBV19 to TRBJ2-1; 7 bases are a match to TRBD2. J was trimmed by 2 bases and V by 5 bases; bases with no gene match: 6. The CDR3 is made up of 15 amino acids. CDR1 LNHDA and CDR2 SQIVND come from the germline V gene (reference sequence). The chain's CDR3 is CASSQRLAPYNEQFF. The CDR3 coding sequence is TGTGCCAGTAGTCAACGACTAGCCCCCTACAATGAGCAGTTCTTC.

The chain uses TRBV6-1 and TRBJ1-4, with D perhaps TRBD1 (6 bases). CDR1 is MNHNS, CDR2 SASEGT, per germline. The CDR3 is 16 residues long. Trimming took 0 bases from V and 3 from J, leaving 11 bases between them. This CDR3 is CASSEADRSANEKLFF. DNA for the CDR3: TGTGCCAGCAGTGAAGCCGACAGGTCCGCTAATGAAAAACTGTTTTTT.

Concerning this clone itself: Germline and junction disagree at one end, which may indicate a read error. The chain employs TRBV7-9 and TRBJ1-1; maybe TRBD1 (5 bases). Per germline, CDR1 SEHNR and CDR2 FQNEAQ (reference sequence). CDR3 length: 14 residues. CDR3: CSSRPDGGGTEAFF. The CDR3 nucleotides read TGTTCCAGCAGGCCTGATGGGGGGGGCACTGAAGCTTTCTTT.

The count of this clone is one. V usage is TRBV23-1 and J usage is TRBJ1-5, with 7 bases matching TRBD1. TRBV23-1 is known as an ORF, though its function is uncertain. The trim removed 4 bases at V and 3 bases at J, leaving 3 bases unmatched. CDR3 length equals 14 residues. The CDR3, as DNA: TGCGCCAGCAGTCGGGACAGCCCCAATCAGCCCCAGCATTTT. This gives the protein CASSRDSPNQPQHF.

CDR3 residues: CASSSLTPALDQPQHF. The CDR3 DNA reads TGTGCCAGCAGTTCCCTTACACCGGCGCTAGATCAGCCCCAGCATTTT. V is TRBV6-5 and J is TRBJ1-5, with D unresolved. This CDR3 is 16 amino acids long. From germline, CDR1 is MNHEY and CDR2 SVGAGI. Trimming took off 4 bases at V and 5 bases at J, with 18 bases between the two ends.

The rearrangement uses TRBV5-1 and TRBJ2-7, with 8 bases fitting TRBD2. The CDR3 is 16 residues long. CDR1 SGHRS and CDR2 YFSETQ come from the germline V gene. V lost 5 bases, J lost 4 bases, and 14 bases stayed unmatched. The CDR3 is CASSFTQASGGYEQYF. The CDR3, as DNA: TGCGCCAGCAGTTTCACTCAGGCCTCGGGGGGGTACGAGCAGTACTTC. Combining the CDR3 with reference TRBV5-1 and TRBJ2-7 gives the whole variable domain KAGVTQTPRYLIKTRGQQVTLSCSPISGHRSVSWYQQTPGQGLQFLFEYFSETQRNKGNFPGRFSGRQFSNSRSEMNVSTLELGDSALYLCASSFTQASGGYEQYFGPGTRLTVT.

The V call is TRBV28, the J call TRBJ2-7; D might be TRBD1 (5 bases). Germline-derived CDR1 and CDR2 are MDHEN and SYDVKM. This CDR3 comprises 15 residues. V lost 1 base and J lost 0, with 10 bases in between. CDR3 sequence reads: CASSLSAGNSYEQYF. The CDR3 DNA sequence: TGTGCCAGCAGTTTATCGGCAGGGAACTCCTACGAGCAGTACTTC.

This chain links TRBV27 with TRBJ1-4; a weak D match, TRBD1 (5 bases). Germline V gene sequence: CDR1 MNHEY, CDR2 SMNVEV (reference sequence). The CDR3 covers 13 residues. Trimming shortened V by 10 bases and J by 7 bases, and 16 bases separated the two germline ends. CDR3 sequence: CATRTSTSEKLFF. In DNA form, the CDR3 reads TGTGCCACCCGGACATCCACAAGTGAAAAACTGTTTTTT.

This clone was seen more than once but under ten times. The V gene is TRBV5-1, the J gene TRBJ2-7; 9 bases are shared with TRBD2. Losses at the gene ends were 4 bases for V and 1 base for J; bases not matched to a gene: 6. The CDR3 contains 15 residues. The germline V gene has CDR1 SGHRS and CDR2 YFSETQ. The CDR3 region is CASSAVTSGSYEQYF. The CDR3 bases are TGCGCCAGCAGCGCGGTGACTAGCGGATCCTACGAGCAGTACTTC.

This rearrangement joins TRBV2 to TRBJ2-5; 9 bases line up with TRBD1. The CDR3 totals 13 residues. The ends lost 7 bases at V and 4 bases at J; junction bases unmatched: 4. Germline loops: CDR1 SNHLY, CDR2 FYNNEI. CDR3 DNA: TGTGCCAGCAACGGGGACAGGGCAGAGACCCAGTACTTC. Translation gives CASNGDRAETQYF.

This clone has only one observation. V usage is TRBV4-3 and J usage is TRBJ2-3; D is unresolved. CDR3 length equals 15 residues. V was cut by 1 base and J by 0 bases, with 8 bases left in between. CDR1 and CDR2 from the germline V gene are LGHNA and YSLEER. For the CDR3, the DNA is TGCGCCAGCAGCCAAGCTACGTTGAGCACAGATACGCAGTATTTT. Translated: CASSQATLSTDTQYF.

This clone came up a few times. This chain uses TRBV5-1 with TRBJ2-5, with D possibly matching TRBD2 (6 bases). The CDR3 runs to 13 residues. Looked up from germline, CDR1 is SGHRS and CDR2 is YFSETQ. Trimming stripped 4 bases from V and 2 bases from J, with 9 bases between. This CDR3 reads CASSPGLQETQYF. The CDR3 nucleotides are TGCGCCAGCAGCCCGGGACTGCAAGAGACCCAGTACTTC.

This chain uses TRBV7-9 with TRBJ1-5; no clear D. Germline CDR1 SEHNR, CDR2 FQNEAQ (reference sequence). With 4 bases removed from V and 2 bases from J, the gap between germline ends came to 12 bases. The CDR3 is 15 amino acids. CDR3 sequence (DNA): TGTGCCAGCAGCTCGGTCGGCGGGGGCAATCAGCCCCAGCATTTT. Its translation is CASSSVGGGNQPQHF.

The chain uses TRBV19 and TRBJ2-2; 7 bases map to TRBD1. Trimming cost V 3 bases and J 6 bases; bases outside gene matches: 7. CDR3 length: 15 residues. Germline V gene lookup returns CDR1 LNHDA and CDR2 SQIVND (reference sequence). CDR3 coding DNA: TGTGCCAGTAGTATGGGCGACAGGGTCCCCGGGGAGCTGTTTTTT. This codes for CASSMGDRVPGELFF.

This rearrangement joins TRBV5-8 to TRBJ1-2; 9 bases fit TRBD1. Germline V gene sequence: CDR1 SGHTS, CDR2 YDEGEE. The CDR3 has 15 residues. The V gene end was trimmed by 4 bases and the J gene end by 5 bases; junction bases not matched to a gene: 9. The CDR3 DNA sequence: TGTGCCAGCAGCGGCCGGGACAGGGCTTTATATGGCTACACCTTC. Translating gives CASSGRDRALYGYTF.